This T cell receptor beta chain is drawn from a study of blood T cell repertoires in COVID-19. Sequencing was performed with immunoSEQ multiplex PCR; in TCRdb, only in-frame clones are kept and a portion is missing. This table holds roughly 400,000 clones, 80% to 95% found once. V was cut by 5 bases and J by 4 bases, with 12 bases left in between. The CDR3 has 13 amino acids. Germline V CDR1 and CDR2: GTSNPN, SVGIG (reference sequence). With respect to this clone: The sample holds other DNA sequences that translate to the same CDR3.

Sequencing was carried out using PBMCs or T cells enriched from blood (not recorded which). The clonotype originates from a man aged 18 to 29 who had recovered from COVID-19. The V call is TRBV30, the J call TRBJ1-5, with D unclear. The CDR3 nucleotides are TGTGCCTGGTCGGGTCAAGGTAATCAGCCCCAGCATTTT. Its protein product is CAWSGQGNQPQHF.